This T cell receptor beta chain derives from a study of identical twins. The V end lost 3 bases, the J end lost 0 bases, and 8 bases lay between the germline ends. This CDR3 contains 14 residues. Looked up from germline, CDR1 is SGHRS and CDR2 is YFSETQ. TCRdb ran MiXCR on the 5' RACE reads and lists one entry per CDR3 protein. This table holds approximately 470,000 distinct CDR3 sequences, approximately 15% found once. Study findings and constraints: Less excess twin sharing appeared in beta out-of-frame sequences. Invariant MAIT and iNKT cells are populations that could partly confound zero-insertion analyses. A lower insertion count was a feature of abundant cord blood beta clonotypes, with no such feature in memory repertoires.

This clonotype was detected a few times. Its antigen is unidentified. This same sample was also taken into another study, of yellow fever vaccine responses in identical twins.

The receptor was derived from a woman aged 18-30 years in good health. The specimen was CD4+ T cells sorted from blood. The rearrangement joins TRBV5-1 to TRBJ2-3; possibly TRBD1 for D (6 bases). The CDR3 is CASSWQGSTDTQYF. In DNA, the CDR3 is TGCGCCAGCAGCTGGCAGGGGAGCACAGATACGCAGTATTTT.